This T cell receptor beta chain was obtained from a study of blood T cell repertoires in COVID-19 (dated by TCRdb to the early 2020s). Describing the broader study: Samples covering the acute and convalescent phases of COVID-19 were provided by collaborators in the United States, Italy and Spain. Sample metadata almost always included a de-identified subject ID, COVID-19 status, age in years and sex. The repertoires were released in a freely available public database intended as a resource for research on the immune response to SARS-CoV-2. The material from the prospective study consisted of cDNA or gDNA derived from T cells, B-cell-depleted T cells, or PBMCs. Where available, HLA class I and class II types were taken from metadata supplied by the sample provider and were not determined by assay-based typing. Subjects who had been exposed to COVID-19, were actively infected with it, or had recovered from it provided the deeply sampled blood TCRbeta repertoires that made up the dataset. Samples were obtained from the ongoing ImmuneRACE study (first 160 participants) and from some 1,300 subjects provided by 6 global collaborators.

Broad study findings and their caveats: How much clinical and demographic metadata was included differed by source and by participant, and the metadata was provided uncurated.

Participants in the prospective study were aged roughly 18 to 100 years, lived in 20 to 30 United States geographic areas, and enrolled through a virtual design. In the prospective study, participants were assigned to cohorts based on the clinical history participants reported in a screening survey and a study questionnaire. In the prospective study, mobile phlebotomists collected whole blood, serum and a nasopharyngeal or oropharyngeal swab from each participant. Prospective study participants could optionally give additional blood draws and questionnaires over a roughly two-month period. Before DNA extraction, blood samples from the prospective study were shipped at room temperature or frozen. To note about this clone: Which antigen it targets is not known. Base qualities are not recorded, but no much larger clone differs from it by a single base.

The CDR3 runs 14 amino acids, cysteine and phenylalanine included. Left in the record is the CDR3 DNA by itself, 42 bases read in frame from the first base. V sheds 3 bases and J sheds 6 bases, leaving 14 bases between their ends. According to the germline V gene (reference sequence), CDR1 reads LNHDA and CDR2 reads SQIVND. TCRbeta CDR3 regions were amplified from genomic DNA by means of the immunoSEQ Assay, a bias-controlled multiplex PCR. Per the source publication's procedure: Nucleated cell counts per sample were estimated from amplification of reference gene primers within the assay. To quantify the absolute abundance of each unique TCRbeta CDR3 rearrangement, sequence reads were collapsed and filtered. For each sample, productive Simpson clonality was calculated as the square root of Simpson's diversity index over productive rearrangements. Here the immuneACCESS table is served through TCRdb, limited to in-frame sequences with V and J called. Missing clones are a known gap in these copies; in checked studies unresolved V genes cover under half, and the rest lacks a known reason. V and J calls and clone size are given by that table; D and trimming were obtained from the DNA. The sample table contains under 500,000 clones; only one count was recorded for nearly 90% of them. Together, the top ten hold roughly 1.8% of the sample.

This chain is built from TRBV19 and TRBJ2-5; 6 matching bases give a weak D call of TRBD2. The sample consisted of PBMCs or T cells enriched from blood (not recorded which). This sequence originates from a woman between 18 and 29 years old with acute COVID-19. The encoded CDR3 is CASSIGLGGKTQYF. The DNA sequence is TGTGCCAGTAGTATCGGTCTGGGGGGAAAGACCCAGTACTTC.